This TCR beta chain comes out of a study of blood T cell repertoires in COVID-19 (TCRdb year 2020). Study-level background: Collaborator samples came from the United States, Italy and Spain and covered acute and convalescent phases of COVID-19. Samples came from the ongoing ImmuneRACE study (first 160 participants) plus 1,254 subjects from 6 global collaborators. The prospective study material was composed of cDNA or gDNA derived from T cells, B-cell-depleted T cells, or PBMCs. Where available, HLA class I and class II types were obtained from metadata supplied by the sample provider rather than from assay-based typing. The sample metadata nearly always contained a de-identified subject ID, COVID-19 status, age in years and sex. Deeply sampled blood TCRbeta repertoires from subjects exposed to, actively infected with, or recovered from COVID-19 were included in the dataset. The repertoires were released in a freely available public database intended as a resource for research on the immune response to SARS-CoV-2.

One collaborating source in Seattle enrolled patients during active infection and followed them longitudinally through the course of disease. Whole blood was collected in K2EDTA tubes by collaborating institutions according to the institutions' own protocols. Collaborator samples were shipped for TCRbeta analysis as frozen whole blood, isolated PBMCs, or DNA extracted from either sample type. Paper-wide results and their limitations: How much clinical and demographic metadata was included differed by source and by participant, and the metadata was provided uncurated.

The immunoSEQ Assay, a bias-controlled multiplex PCR, was used to amplify TCRbeta CDR3 regions from genomic DNA. In the paper's pipeline: The number of nucleated cells in each sample was estimated by amplification of reference gene primers within the assay. To quantify the absolute abundance of each unique TCRbeta CDR3 rearrangement, sequence reads were collapsed and filtered. Productive Simpson clonality was computed per sample as the square root of Simpson's diversity index over productive rearrangements. The table was pulled from immuneACCESS by TCRdb, which kept in-frame rearrangements only. Such tables lose some clones; where checked, under half of the loss comes from unresolved V genes, and the rest has no known cause. That table is the source of V, J and clone size, and D and trimming were worked out from the DNA. The sample has about 410,000 clones on record, 70% to 90% of them singletons. The ten most abundant clones make up less than 2% of the sample.

As concerns this clone: Which antigen it targets is not known. Base qualities were left out, and no much larger clone turns up one base away.

The CDR3, cysteine through phenylalanine, is 13 amino acids long. Only the CDR3 region is kept as DNA, spanning 39 bases read in frame from base 1. Looking up the germline V gene yields CDR1 SQVTM and CDR2 ANQGSEA. V drops 6 bases and J drops 4 bases, leaving 15 bases in between. Sequencing input: peripheral blood. The sequence came from a woman in her thirties or forties with COVID-19, enrolled during active disease. The V gene is TRBV29-1 and the J gene is TRBJ1-2; matching of 5 bases hints at TRBD1 as the D gene. The sequenced DNA is TGCAGCGTCTCGCCGCAGGGAGGCTATGGCTACACCTTC. The translation is CSVSPQGGYGYTF.